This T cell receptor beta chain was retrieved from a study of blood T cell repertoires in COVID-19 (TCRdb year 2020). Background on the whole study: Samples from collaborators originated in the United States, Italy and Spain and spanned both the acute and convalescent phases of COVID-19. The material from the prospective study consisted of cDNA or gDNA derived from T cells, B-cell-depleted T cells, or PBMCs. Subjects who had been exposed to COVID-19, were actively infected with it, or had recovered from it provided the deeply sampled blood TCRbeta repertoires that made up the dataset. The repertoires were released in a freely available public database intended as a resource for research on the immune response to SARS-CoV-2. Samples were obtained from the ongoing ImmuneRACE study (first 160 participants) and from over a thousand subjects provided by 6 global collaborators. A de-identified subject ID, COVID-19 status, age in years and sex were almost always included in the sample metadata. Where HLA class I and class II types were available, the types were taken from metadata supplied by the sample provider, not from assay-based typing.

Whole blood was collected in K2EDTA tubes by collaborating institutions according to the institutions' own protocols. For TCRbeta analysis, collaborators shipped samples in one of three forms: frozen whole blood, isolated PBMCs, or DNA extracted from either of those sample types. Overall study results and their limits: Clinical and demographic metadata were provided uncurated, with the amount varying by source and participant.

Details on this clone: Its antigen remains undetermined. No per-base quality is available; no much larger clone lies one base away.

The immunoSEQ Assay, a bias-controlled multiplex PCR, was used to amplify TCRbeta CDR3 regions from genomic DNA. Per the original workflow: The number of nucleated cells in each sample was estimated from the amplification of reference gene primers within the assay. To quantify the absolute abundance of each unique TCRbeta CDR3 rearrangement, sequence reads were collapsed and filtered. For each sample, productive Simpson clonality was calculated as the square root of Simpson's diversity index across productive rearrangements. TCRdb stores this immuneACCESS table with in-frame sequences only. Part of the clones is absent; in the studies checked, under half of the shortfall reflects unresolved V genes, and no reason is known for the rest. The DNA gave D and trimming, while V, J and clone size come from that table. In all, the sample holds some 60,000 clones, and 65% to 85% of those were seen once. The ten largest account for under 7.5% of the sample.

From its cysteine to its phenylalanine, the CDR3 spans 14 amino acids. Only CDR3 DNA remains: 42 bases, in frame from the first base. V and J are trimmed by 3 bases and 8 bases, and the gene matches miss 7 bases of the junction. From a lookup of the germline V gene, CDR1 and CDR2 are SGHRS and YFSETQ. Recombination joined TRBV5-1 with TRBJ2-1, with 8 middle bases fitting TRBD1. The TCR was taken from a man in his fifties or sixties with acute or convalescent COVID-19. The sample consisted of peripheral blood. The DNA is TGCGCCAGCAGCTGGAGACAGGGGCACGATGAGCAGTTCTTC. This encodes CASSWRQGHDEQFF.